Below are 2 T cell receptor beta chains sequenced from a single sample in a study of T-cell memory formation after mild COVID-19. TCRdb ran MiXCR on the 5' RACE reads and lists one entry per CDR3 protein. This sample has fewer than 500,000 distinct CDR3 sequences, with approximately 25% found just once. The sequencing sample was made of PBMCs or a T cell subset sorted from them (not recorded which). The receptors derive from an adult woman who had mild COVID-19 (a few samples of this study predate the infection). Cell type and time point are not known.

This clonotype was seen a few times. This chain joins TRBV7-9 and TRBJ1-2; no clear D gene. Germline V gives CDR1 SEHNR, CDR2 FQNEAQ (reference sequence). The CDR3 length is 14 residues. Trimming cost V 5 bases and J 8 bases, with 18 bases left between them. This CDR3 is CASSPGERASGYTF. The DNA for the CDR3 is TGTGCCAGCAGCCCGGGAGAAAGGGCCTCCGGCTACACCTTC.

The table lists this clonotype with a count of one. This chain connects TRBV5-1 to TRBJ2-5; 7 positions agree with TRBD2. Germline V gene data show CDR1 as SGHRS and CDR2 as YFSETQ. V shed 4 bases, J shed 5 bases, and the junction held 5 bases outside the gene matches. The CDR3 runs 13 residues. The chain's CDR3 is CASSGGGSETQYF. CDR3 nucleotides: TGCGCCAGCAGCGGGGGGGGTAGCGAGACCCAGTACTTC.